The present entry profiles one T cell receptor (beta chain) with its context. Germline values: CDR1 LGHNT, CDR2 FRNRAP. The CDR3 loop spans 16 amino acids. Trimming stripped 0 bases from V and 3 bases from J, with 15 bases between. This sample stems from a study of T cell responses to AZD1222 COVID-19 vaccine. The table came from immunoSEQ multiplex PCR; TCRdb's copy has only in-frame clones and leaves some out. The data show 100,000 or so clones, about nine tenths seen once. The chain combines TRBV12-5 with TRBJ2-7; D gene ambiguous. The TCR comes from an adult in good health. The specimen was peripheral blood, collected on day 0 of AZD1222 vaccination. CDR3 in DNA: TGTGCTAGTGGTTTGGTTGTGGGGTCTCATAACTACGAGCAGTACTTC. Its protein is CASGLVVGSHNYEQYF.